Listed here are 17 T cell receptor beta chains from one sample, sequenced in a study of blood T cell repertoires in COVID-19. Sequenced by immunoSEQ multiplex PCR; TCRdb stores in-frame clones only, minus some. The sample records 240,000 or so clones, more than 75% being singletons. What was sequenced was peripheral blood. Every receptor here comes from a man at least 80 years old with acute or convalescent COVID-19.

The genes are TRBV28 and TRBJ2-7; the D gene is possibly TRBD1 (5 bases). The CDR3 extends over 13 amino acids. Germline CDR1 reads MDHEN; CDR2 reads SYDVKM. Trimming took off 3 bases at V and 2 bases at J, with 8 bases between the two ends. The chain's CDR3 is CASSFGRAYEQYF. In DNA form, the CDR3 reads TGTGCCAGCAGTTTCGGCAGGGCCTACGAGCAGTACTTC.

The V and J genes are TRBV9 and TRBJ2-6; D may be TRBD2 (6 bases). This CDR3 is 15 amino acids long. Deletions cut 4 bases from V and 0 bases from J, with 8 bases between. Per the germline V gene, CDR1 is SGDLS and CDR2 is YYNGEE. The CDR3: CASSPGGSGANVLTF. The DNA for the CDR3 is TGTGCCAGCAGCCCCGGGGGCTCTGGGGCCAACGTCCTGACTTTC.

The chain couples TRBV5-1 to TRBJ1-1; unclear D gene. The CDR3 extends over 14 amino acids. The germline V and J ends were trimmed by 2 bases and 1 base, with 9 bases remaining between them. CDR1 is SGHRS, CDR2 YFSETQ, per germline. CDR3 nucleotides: TGCGCCAGCAGCTTACCTACAGCGAACACTGAAGCTTTCTTT. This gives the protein CASSLPTANTEAFF.

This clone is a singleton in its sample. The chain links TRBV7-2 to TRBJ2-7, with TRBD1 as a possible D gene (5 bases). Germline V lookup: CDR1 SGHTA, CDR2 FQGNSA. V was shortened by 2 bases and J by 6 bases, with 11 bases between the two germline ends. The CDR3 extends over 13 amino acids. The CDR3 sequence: CASSLTTGFEQYF. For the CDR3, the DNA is TGTGCCAGCAGCTTAACCACAGGCTTCGAGCAGTACTTC.

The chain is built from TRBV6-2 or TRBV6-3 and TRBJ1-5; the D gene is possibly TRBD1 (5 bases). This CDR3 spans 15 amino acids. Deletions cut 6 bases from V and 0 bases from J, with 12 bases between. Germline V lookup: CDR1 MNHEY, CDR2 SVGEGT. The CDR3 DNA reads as TGTGCCAGCAGCCGACAGACCAGTAGCAATCAGCCCCAGCATTTT. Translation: CASSRQTSSNQPQHF.

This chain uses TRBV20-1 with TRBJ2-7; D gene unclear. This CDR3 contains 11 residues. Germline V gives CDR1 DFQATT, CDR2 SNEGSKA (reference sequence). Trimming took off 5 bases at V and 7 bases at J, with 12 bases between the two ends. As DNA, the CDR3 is TGCAGTGCTGAGTCCCGGTGGGAGCAGTACTTC. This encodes CSAESRWEQYF.

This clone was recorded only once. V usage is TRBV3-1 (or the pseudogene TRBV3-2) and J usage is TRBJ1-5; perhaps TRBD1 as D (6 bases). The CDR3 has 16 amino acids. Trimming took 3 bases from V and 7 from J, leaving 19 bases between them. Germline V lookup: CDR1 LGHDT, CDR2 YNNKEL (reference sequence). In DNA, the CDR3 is TGTGCCAGCAGCCATACATGGACGGGGGGCTTGCAGCCCCAGCATTTT. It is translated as CASSHTWTGGLQPQHF.

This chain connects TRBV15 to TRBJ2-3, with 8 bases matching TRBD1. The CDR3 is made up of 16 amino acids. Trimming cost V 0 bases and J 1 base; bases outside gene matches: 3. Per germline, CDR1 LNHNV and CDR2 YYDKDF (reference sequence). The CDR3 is CATSRDGQGGTDTQYF. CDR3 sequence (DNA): TGTGCCACCAGCAGAGATGGACAGGGAGGCACAGATACGCAGTATTTT.

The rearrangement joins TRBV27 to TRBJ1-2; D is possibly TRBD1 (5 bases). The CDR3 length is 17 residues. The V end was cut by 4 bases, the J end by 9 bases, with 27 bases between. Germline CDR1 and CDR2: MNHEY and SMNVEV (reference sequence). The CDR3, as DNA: TGTGCCAGCAGTTATCAGGGAATCTCAGGTTTGGGGTTCCGCTACACCTTC. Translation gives CASSYQGISGLGFRYTF.

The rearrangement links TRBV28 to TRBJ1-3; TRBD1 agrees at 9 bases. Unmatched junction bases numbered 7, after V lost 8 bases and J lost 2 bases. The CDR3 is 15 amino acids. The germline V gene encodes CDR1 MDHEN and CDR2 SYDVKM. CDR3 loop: CASGSRDRAGNTIYF. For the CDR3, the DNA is TGTGCCAGCGGGTCCCGGGACAGGGCTGGAAACACCATATATTTT.

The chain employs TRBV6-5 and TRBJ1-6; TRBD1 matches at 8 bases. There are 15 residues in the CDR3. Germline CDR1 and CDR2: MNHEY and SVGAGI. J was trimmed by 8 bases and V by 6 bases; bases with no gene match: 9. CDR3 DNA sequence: TGTGCCAGCAGGGACAGGGAAGATGGTTATTCACCCCTCCACTTT. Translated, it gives CASRDREDGYSPLHF.

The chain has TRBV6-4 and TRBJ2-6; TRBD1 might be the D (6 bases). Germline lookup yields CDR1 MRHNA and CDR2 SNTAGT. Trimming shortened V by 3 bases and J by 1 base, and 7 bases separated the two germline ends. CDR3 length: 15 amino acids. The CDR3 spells CASSEQGSGANVLTF. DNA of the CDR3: TGTGCCAGCAGTGAGCAGGGGTCTGGGGCCAACGTCCTGACTTTC.

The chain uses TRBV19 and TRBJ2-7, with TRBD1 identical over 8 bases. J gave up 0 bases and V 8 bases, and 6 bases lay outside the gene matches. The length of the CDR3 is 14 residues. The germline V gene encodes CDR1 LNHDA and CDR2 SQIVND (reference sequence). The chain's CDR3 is CASGRDRSSYEQYF. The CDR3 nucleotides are TGTGCCAGTGGGCGGGACAGGAGCTCCTACGAGCAGTACTTC.

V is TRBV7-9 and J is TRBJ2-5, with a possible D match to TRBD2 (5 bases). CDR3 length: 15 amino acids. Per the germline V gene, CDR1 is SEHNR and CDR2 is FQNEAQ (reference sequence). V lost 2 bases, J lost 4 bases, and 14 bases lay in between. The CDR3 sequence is CASSLYLAGRETQYF. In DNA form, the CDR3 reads TGTGCCAGCAGCTTATACCTAGCAGGACGAGAGACCCAGTACTTC.

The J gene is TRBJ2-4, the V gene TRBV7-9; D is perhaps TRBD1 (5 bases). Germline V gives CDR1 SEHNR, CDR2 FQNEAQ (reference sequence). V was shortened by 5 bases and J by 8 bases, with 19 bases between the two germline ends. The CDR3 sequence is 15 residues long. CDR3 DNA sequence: TGTGCCAGCAGCCAAGACAGTGGGGCTTTGGACATTCAGTACTTC. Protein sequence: CASSQDSGALDIQYF.

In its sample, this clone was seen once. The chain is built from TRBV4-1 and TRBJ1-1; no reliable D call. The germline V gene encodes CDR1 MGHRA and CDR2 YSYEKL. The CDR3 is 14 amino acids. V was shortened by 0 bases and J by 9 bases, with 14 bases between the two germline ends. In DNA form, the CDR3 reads TGCGCCAGCAGCCAAGAGGGGAGAACTAGCCAAGCTTTCTTT. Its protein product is CASSQEGRTSQAFF.

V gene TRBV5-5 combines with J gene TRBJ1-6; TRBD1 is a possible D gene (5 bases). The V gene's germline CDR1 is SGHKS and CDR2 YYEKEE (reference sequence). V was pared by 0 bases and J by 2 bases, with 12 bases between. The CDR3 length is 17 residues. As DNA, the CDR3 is TGTGCCAGCAGCTTGGTAGGGGCCGGTCCCTATAATTCACCCCTCCACTTT. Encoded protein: CASSLVGAGPYNSPLHF.